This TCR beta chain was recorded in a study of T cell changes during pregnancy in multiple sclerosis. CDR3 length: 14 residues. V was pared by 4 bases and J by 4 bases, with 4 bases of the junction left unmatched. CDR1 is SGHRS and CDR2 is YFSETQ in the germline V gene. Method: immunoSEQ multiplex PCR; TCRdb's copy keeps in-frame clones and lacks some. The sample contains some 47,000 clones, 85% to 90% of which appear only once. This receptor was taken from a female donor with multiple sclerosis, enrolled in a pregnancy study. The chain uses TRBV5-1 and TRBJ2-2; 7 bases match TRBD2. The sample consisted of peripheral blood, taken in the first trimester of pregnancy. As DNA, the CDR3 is TGCGCCAGCAGCCCATGGGGGGGCACCGGGGAGCTGTTTTTT. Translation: CASSPWGGTGELFF.